Sequencing of this T cell receptor (beta chain) was carried out in a study of cytomegalovirus exposure and HLA in healthy donors. With 60 Vbeta and 13 Jbeta primers, the PCR was carried out. As originally analysed: In a later analysis, some 80 million unique TCR beta chains included roughly 11 million shared by two or more donors. This table comes from immunoSEQ multiplex PCR, and its TCRdb copy is limited to in-frame clones, with some not included. The DNA was the basis for D and trimming; V, J and clone size are from that table. This sample's clone table lists 200,000 to 250,000 clones. The sequencing input was PBMCs. The sequence came from a woman aged 25 to 39 in good health and CMV-seropositive.

CDR3 amino acids: CASSLAGDTPNYGYTF. As DNA, the CDR3 is TGTGCCAGCAGCTTAGCGGGGGACACTCCTAACTATGGCTACACCTTC. This chain joins TRBV5-5 and TRBJ1-2; D might be TRBD1 (6 bases). Germline CDR1 SGHKS, CDR2 YYEKEE (reference sequence). This CDR3 contains 16 residues. Trimming stripped 2 bases from V and 0 bases from J, with 14 bases between.